One sample yielded the 19 T cell receptor beta chains listed below, sequenced in a study of cytomegalovirus exposure and HLA in healthy donors. The study ran its PCR with 60 Vbeta and 13 Jbeta primers. Sequencing used immunoSEQ multiplex PCR; TCRdb keeps in-frame clones, though not all of them. In the table there are under 170,000 clones, about three fifths of which are singletons. Sequencing was done on a sample of PBMCs. These receptors originate from an older woman in good health and CMV-seropositive.

The V and J genes are TRBV5-5 and TRBJ1-5; a weak D match, TRBD1 (6 bases). V was clipped by 5 bases and J by 7 bases, with 19 bases between them. CDR3 size: 15 residues. The V gene's germline CDR1 is SGHKS and CDR2 YYEKEE (reference sequence). CDR3 sequence: CASSSTGSLTQPQHF. The CDR3 DNA follows: TGTGCCAGCAGTTCAACAGGGAGTCTCACCCAGCCCCAGCATTTT.

V gene TRBV6-6 combines with J gene TRBJ1-2, with D uncertain. V gave up 2 bases and J gave up 4 bases, with 11 bases separating them. The CDR3 has 14 residues. CDR1 MNHNY and CDR2 SVGAGI come from the germline V gene (reference sequence). CDR3 loop: CASSYEGGSYGYTF. CDR3 bases: TGTGCCAGCAGTTACGAGGGAGGCTCCTATGGCTACACCTTC.

V gene TRBV6-6 combines with J gene TRBJ2-3, with 10 positions matching TRBD1. Germline values: CDR1 MNHNY, CDR2 SVGAGI (reference sequence). This CDR3 comprises 14 residues. The V and J ends lost 6 bases and 4 bases, in that order; junction bases with no gene match: 4. The CDR3 reads CASRDRGAADTQYF. In DNA, the CDR3 is TGTGCCAGCAGGGACAGGGGGGCTGCAGATACGCAGTATTTT.

The chain carries TRBV28 and TRBJ2-5, with a possible D match to TRBD1 (6 bases). Deletions cut 6 bases from V and 5 bases from J, with 19 bases between. CDR1 is MDHEN and CDR2 is SYDVKM in the germline V gene. There are 15 residues in the CDR3. The CDR3, as DNA: TGTGCCAGCAGGGTCCGGGACACCCAGCGGGAGACCCAGTACTTC. This codes for CASRVRDTQRETQYF.

V and J are TRBV6-6 and TRBJ1-4; 9 bases fit TRBD1. The germline V gene encodes CDR1 MNHNY and CDR2 SVGAGI (reference sequence). With 2 bases clipped from V and 11 bases from J, the junction kept 9 bases outside the gene matches. CDR3 length: 15 residues. The CDR3 loop is CASSYPGQGQGKLFF. The CDR3 DNA reads as TGTGCCAGCAGTTACCCCGGACAGGGGCAAGGGAAACTGTTTTTT.

This chain links TRBV30 with TRBJ2-2, with 7 positions matching TRBD2. Trimming at V came to 6 bases and at J to 6 bases, leaving 13 bases not matched to a gene. The CDR3 is 15 amino acids. Germline V gene sequence: CDR1 GTSNPN, CDR2 SVGIG (reference sequence). The CDR3 protein is CACLYSGLVAGELFF. Written as DNA, the CDR3 is TGTGCCTGCCTCTACAGCGGACTAGTGGCCGGGGAGCTGTTTTTT. Full variable domain (outside the CDR3, taken from reference TRBV30 and TRBJ2-2): SQTIHQWPATLVQPVGSPLSLECTVEGTSNPNLYWYRQAAGRGLQLLFYSVGIGQISSEVPQNLSASRPQDRQFILSSKKLLLSDSGFYLCACLYSGLVAGELFFGEGSRLTVL.

The table lists this clone with a few counts. The V and J genes are TRBV4-1 and TRBJ2-7; 9 bases are shared with TRBD2. Germline trimming cut 4 bases from V and 2 bases from J; bases unmatched to any gene: 6. CDR1 and CDR2 (germline): MGHRA, YSYEKL. The CDR3 covers 15 residues. The CDR3 reads CASSRVVAGAYEQYF. CDR3 nucleotide sequence: TGCGCCAGCAGCCGGGTGGTAGCGGGAGCCTACGAGCAGTACTTC.

This sequence joins TRBV5-6 and TRBJ2-5, with 8 bases aligning to TRBD1. Germline CDR1 SGHDT, CDR2 YYEEEE. The CDR3 length is 15 residues. V gave up 1 base and J gave up 7 bases; unmatched junction bases: 9. The DNA of the CDR3 is TGTGCCAGCAGCTTGCCTCAGGGGGCGTTGGCGACCCAGTACTTC. Residues: CASSLPQGALATQYF.

This clone was counted between two and nine times. The CDR3 DNA sequence: TGTGCCAGCAGCAAACAGGGTGGCGAGCAGTACTTC. The encoded protein is CASSKQGGEQYF. The V and J genes are TRBV9 and TRBJ2-5; D is possibly TRBD1 (6 bases). The closer fit of TRBJ2-7 to the DNA end suggests the J call may be wrong. CDR1 and CDR2 (germline): SGDLS, YYNGEE. The CDR3 loop spans 12 amino acids.

This clone has more than one count but fewer than ten. This rearrangement joins TRBV7-9 to TRBJ2-1, with D tentatively TRBD1 (5 bases). Germline V lookup: CDR1 SEHNR, CDR2 FQNEAQ (reference sequence). The CDR3 is 12 residues long. V was cut by 3 bases and J by 8 bases, with 8 bases left in between. This CDR3 is CASSFVGHEQFF. Written as DNA, the CDR3 is TGTGCCAGCAGCTTTGTGGGGCATGAGCAGTTCTTC.

CDR3 amino acids: CASSEKGRVPSYEQYF. The CDR3, as DNA: TGCGCCAGCAGTGAGAAGGGGAGGGTTCCGTCCTACGAGCAGTACTTC. The chain carries TRBV10-2 and TRBJ2-7; 7 nucleotides agree with TRBD2. This CDR3 is 16 amino acids long. From germline, CDR1 is WSHSY and CDR2 SAAADI. After removal of 2 bases from V and 1 base from J, the junction contained 8 bases not matched to a gene.

The J gene is TRBJ2-5, the V gene TRBV27, with D possibly matching TRBD2 (5 bases). This CDR3 is built from 14 residues. CDR1 and CDR2 (germline): MNHEY, SMNVEV (reference sequence). Deletions cut 4 bases from V and 3 bases from J, with 12 bases between. The CDR3: CASSSSGNEETQYF. CDR3 bases: TGTGCCAGCAGTTCGTCGGGAAACGAAGAGACCCAGTACTTC.

This clone was seen once. The V gene is TRBV2, the J gene TRBJ1-3; 7 bases fit TRBD1. The CDR3 extends over 13 amino acids. The germline gives CDR1 SNHLY, CDR2 FYNNEI. With 8 bases clipped from V and 3 bases from J, the junction kept 4 bases outside the gene matches. In DNA form, the CDR3 reads TGTGCCAGCCGAGACAGGGTTGGAAACACCATATATTTT. Protein: CASRDRVGNTIYF.

The V and J genes are TRBV9 and TRBJ2-5; 9 bases map to TRBD1. V was clipped by 1 base and J by 3 bases; unmatched bases: 10. The CDR3 runs to 17 residues. Germline CDR1 reads SGDLS; CDR2 reads YYNGEE. The CDR3 sequence is CASSVRGTGSAKETQYF. The CDR3 region has the DNA TGTGCCAGCAGCGTACGGGGGACAGGGTCAGCTAAAGAGACCCAGTACTTC.

J is TRBJ2-2 and V is TRBV9; 10 bases fit TRBD2. In germline, CDR1 is SGDLS, CDR2 YYNGEE. This CDR3 contains 16 residues. With V trimmed by 2 bases and J by 5 bases, 6 bases remained unmatched. The CDR3 region is CASSVTSGWETGELFF. In nucleotides, the CDR3 is TGTGCCAGCAGCGTGACTAGCGGGTGGGAAACCGGGGAGCTGTTTTTT. The full variable domain, with the rest looked up from reference TRBV9 and TRBJ2-2, is DSGVTQTPKHLITATGQRVTLRCSPRSGDLSVYWYQQSLDQGLQFLIQYYNGEERAKGNILERFSAQQFPDLHSELNLSSLELGDSALYFCASSVTSGWETGELFFGEGSRLTVL.

A few counts support this clone. The chain is built from TRBV20-1 and TRBJ2-5; D is ambiguous. Deletions cut 6 bases from V and 3 bases from J, with 5 bases between. CDR1 is DFQATT, CDR2 SNEGSKA, per germline (reference sequence). The CDR3 length is 10 residues. As DNA, the CDR3 is TGCAGTGCCCCTAAAGAGACCCAGTACTTC. Its protein is CSAPKETQYF.

V gene TRBV28 combines with J gene TRBJ2-7, with D possibly matching TRBD2 (6 bases). The germline gives CDR1 MDHEN, CDR2 SYDVKM. CDR3 length: 13 amino acids. V was cut by 6 bases and J by 0 bases, with 9 bases left in between. The CDR3 DNA is TGTGCCAGCAGCGGGACTCTCTCCTACGAGCAGTACTTC. Translation: CASSGTLSYEQYF. Full variable domain (remainder filled in from reference TRBV28 and TRBJ2-7): DVKVTQSSRYLVKRTGEKVFLECVQDMDHENMFWYRQDPGLGLRLIYFSYDVKMKEKGDIPEGYSVSREKKERFSLILESASTNQTSMYLCASSGTLSYEQYFGPGTRLTVT.

The chain links TRBV5-1 to TRBJ2-3, with D possibly TRBD1 on 6 matching bases. Germline CDR1 reads SGHRS; CDR2 reads YFSETQ. Trimming took 1 base from V and 2 from J, leaving 8 bases between them. The CDR3 loop spans 14 amino acids. As DNA, the CDR3 is TGCGCCAGCAGCTTGTGGGGGCCCACAGATACGCAGTATTTT. This codes for CASSLWGPTDTQYF.

This chain uses TRBV11-2 with TRBJ2-7, with D possibly matching TRBD2 (5 bases). Trimming shortened V by 6 bases and J by 2 bases, and 17 bases separated the two germline ends. This CDR3 is 15 amino acids long. The V gene's germline CDR1 is SGHAT and CDR2 FQNNGV. The chain's CDR3 is CASRTWTGRTYEQYF. The CDR3 nucleotides are TGTGCCAGCAGAACGTGGACGGGAAGGACCTACGAGCAGTACTTC.